A single sample is the source of the 24 T cell receptor beta chains below, sequenced in a study of cytomegalovirus exposure and HLA in healthy donors. Both 60 Vbeta primers and 13 Jbeta primers went into the PCR. TCRdb's table, derived via immunoSEQ multiplex PCR, lists solely in-frame clones and lacks some. This sample has about 37,000 clones; 81% occur once, and the top ten carry roughly 10%. Sequencing input: PBMCs. All receptors derive from a woman in her thirties or forties in good health and CMV-seronegative.

The rearrangement uses TRBV27 and TRBJ1-4, with D possibly TRBD1 on 6 matching bases. V was pared by 5 bases and J by 7 bases, with 14 bases between. The CDR3 spans 14 residues. Germline V lookup: CDR1 MNHEY, CDR2 SMNVEV (reference sequence). The CDR3 loop reads CASSPTGSREKLFF. The DNA of the CDR3 is TGTGCCAGCAGTCCCACAGGGAGTCGTGAAAAACTGTTTTTT. Full variable domain (rest looked up from reference TRBV27 and TRBJ1-4): EAQVTQNPRYLITVTGKKLTVTCSQNMNHEYMSWYRQDPGLGLRQIYYSMNVEVTDKGDVPEGYKVSRKEKRNFPLILESPSPNQTSLYFCASSPTGSREKLFFGSGTQLSVL.

The V and J genes are TRBV6-5 and TRBJ2-1, with a possible D match to TRBD1 (5 bases). The CDR3 sequence is 14 residues long. Trimming shortened V by 0 bases and J by 4 bases, and 7 bases separated the two germline ends. Germline V lookup: CDR1 MNHEY, CDR2 SVGAGI. This CDR3 is CASSYSKGYNEQFF. CDR3 DNA sequence: TGTGCCAGCAGTTACTCCAAGGGGTACAATGAGCAGTTCTTC.

The chain uses TRBV7-2 and TRBJ1-6; D is ambiguous. The V and J ends lost 3 bases and 6 bases respectively, with 3 bases between them. From germline, CDR1 is SGHTA and CDR2 FQGNSA. The CDR3 is 12 residues long. The CDR3 sequence: CASSFSNSPLHF. The CDR3 DNA follows: TGTGCCAGCAGCTTTAGTAATTCACCCCTCCACTTT.

This clone was counted only a few times. The rearrangement joins TRBV11-1 to TRBJ1-2; D possibly corresponds to TRBD1 (6 bases). This CDR3 is built from 15 residues. CDR1 is SGHAT and CDR2 is FQDESV in the germline V gene (reference sequence). V lost 6 bases, J lost 2 bases, and 16 bases lay in between. The CDR3 sequence is CASRGGGGQNYGYTF. CDR3 bases: TGTGCCAGCAGGGGAGGCGGGGGCCAGAACTATGGCTACACCTTC.

This clone was recorded only once. The V gene is TRBV9, the J gene TRBJ1-2; 9 positions match TRBD1. There are 16 residues in the CDR3. V dropped 0 bases and J dropped 5; count of bases not matched to a gene: 8. Germline V lookup: CDR1 SGDLS, CDR2 YYNGEE. The CDR3 bases are TGTGCCAGCAGCGTAGCGGGGACAGGGTCCCATTATGGCTACACCTTC. It yields the protein CASSVAGTGSHYGYTF.

CDR3 in amino acids: CASSAGQGTTYGYTF. CDR3 DNA: TGTGCCAGCAGTGCGGGACAGGGGACGACCTATGGCTACACCTTC. The chain couples TRBV2 to TRBJ1-2; 10 positions agree with TRBD1. Trimming took 4 bases from V and 4 from J; bases not matched to a gene: 6. This CDR3 contains 15 residues. Per the germline V gene, CDR1 is SNHLY and CDR2 is FYNNEI.

The J gene is TRBJ2-3, the V gene TRBV7-9; 7 bases map to TRBD2. The CDR3 is 16 residues long. With V trimmed by 7 bases and J by 0 bases, 10 bases remained unmatched. Germline V lookup: CDR1 SEHNR, CDR2 FQNEAQ (reference sequence). CDR3 DNA: TGTGCCAGCACCTCTGAGGGACTACTTAGCACAGATACGCAGTATTTT. This gives the protein CASTSEGLLSTDTQYF.

The rearrangement uses TRBV7-2 and TRBJ1-1, with D unresolved. This CDR3 region has 13 residues. V was cut by 4 bases and J by 0 bases, with 6 bases left in between. CDR1 is SGHTA, CDR2 FQGNSA, per germline. CDR3 nucleotides: TGTGCCAGCAGCTACACACTGAACACTGAAGCTTTCTTT. It yields the protein CASSYTLNTEAFF.

This chain's CDR3 is CASSKGTHDNEKLFF. CDR3 DNA sequence: TGTGCCAGCAGCAAAGGGACTCACGATAATGAAAAACTGTTTTTT. The chain is built from TRBV7-9 and TRBJ1-4; D perhaps matches TRBD1 (5 bases). Deletions cut 5 bases from V and 4 bases from J, with 14 bases between. CDR3 size: 15 residues. Germline assignment: CDR1 SEHNR and CDR2 FQNEAQ (reference sequence).

The chain is built from TRBV5-1 and TRBJ1-1; no reliable D call. From germline, CDR1 is SGHRS and CDR2 YFSETQ. The CDR3 length is 14 residues. V was pared by 7 bases and J by 3 bases, with 16 bases between. CDR3 in amino acids: CASFRAYGDTEAFF. CDR3 coding DNA: TGCGCCAGCTTCCGGGCCTACGGGGACACTGAAGCTTTCTTT. Looking up the rest from reference TRBV5-1 and TRBJ1-1 gives the full variable domain: KAGVTQTPRYLIKTRGQQVTLSCSPISGHRSVSWYQQTPGQGLQFLFEYFSETQRNKGNFPGRFSGRQFSNSRSEMNVSTLELGDSALYLCASFRAYGDTEAFFGQGTRLTVV.

This chain links TRBV4-2 with TRBJ2-2, with 13 bases that match TRBD2. The V gene end was trimmed by 7 bases and the J gene end by 0 bases; junction bases not matched to a gene: 8. The germline V gene encodes CDR1 LGHNA and CDR2 YNFKEQ. The CDR3 loop spans 18 amino acids. CDR3 in DNA: TGTGCCAGCACCCGGACTAGCGGGGGAGATACGAACACCGGGGAGCTGTTTTTT. Its protein product is CASTRTSGGDTNTGELFF.

The chain couples TRBV2 to TRBJ1-1; no clear D gene. The CDR3 length is 12 residues. The V end lost 2 bases, the J end lost 10 bases, and 11 bases lay between the germline ends. Germline V gene sequence: CDR1 SNHLY, CDR2 FYNNEI. The CDR3 DNA is TGTGCCAGCAGTGAAAACAGTCCGAGAGCTTTCTTT. Translation gives CASSENSPRAFF.

V gene TRBV10-1 combines with J gene TRBJ2-5; possibly TRBD1 for D (5 bases). Germline loops: CDR1 WNHNN, CDR2 SYGVQD (reference sequence). This CDR3 has 15 amino acids. Deletions cut 7 bases from V and 3 bases from J, with 18 bases between. The CDR3: CASIQRGGYKETQYF. CDR3 nucleotides: TGCGCCAGCATCCAAAGGGGCGGTTACAAAGAGACCCAGTACTTC.

This chain links TRBV29-1 with TRBJ1-5, with D maybe TRBD1 (5 bases). The V end lost 5 bases, the J end lost 2 bases, and 10 bases lay between the germline ends. From germline, CDR1 is SQVTM and CDR2 ANQGSEA. CDR3 length equals 13 residues. CDR3 loop: CSVSGGGNQPQHF. The CDR3 DNA reads as TGCAGCGTTTCGGGGGGAGGCAATCAGCCCCAGCATTTT.

This chain links TRBV29-1 with TRBJ2-1; tentative D call: TRBD1 (6 bases). Germline V lookup: CDR1 SQVTM, CDR2 ANQGSEA. The ends were cut back, 0 bases at V and 0 bases at J, with 15 bases in the middle. The CDR3 totals 17 residues. The DNA of the CDR3 is TGCAGCGTTGAAGATCGAAGGGACACCCTCTCCTACAATGAGCAGTTCTTC. Amino acids: CSVEDRRDTLSYNEQFF.

The CDR3 loop is CASSPTGGSSEKLFF. The CDR3 bases are TGCGCCAGCAGCCCAACGGGGGGTTCGAGCGAAAAACTGTTTTTT. The V gene is TRBV4-3, the J gene TRBJ1-4, with D perhaps TRBD1 (5 bases). The CDR3 length is 15 residues. The germline V gene encodes CDR1 LGHNA and CDR2 YSLEER. Trimming pared 4 bases from V and 8 bases from J, leaving 17 bases between.

This chain links TRBV2 with TRBJ2-1, with D maybe TRBD1 (5 bases). Trimming pared 2 bases from V and 9 bases from J, leaving 14 bases between. Germline CDR1 SNHLY, CDR2 FYNNEI. The CDR3 consists of 14 residues. The CDR3 loop reads CASSEWKGFGEQFF. CDR3 sequence (DNA): TGTGCCAGCAGTGAATGGAAGGGGTTCGGTGAGCAGTTCTTC.

This chain joins TRBV4-2 and TRBJ1-3; D is perhaps TRBD1 (6 bases). In germline, CDR1 is LGHNA, CDR2 YNFKEQ. The V and J ends lost 1 base and 2 bases respectively, with 9 bases between them. The length of the CDR3 is 15 residues. CDR3 nucleotide sequence: TGTGCCAGCAGCCAAGTTAAGGGGGCTGGAAACACCATATATTTT. Protein: CASSQVKGAGNTIYF.

The gene calls are TRBV2 and TRBJ1-1, with no clear D. This CDR3 has 14 amino acids. The germline CDR1 and CDR2 sequences are SNHLY and FYNNEI. The V and J ends lost 5 bases and 5 bases respectively, with 15 bases between them. The CDR3 loop is CASSIEAGGTEAFF. The CDR3 DNA reads as TGTGCCAGCAGTATAGAGGCAGGCGGGACTGAAGCTTTCTTT.

The rearrangement uses TRBV2 and TRBJ2-3, with 13 bases that match TRBD2. CDR1 is SNHLY and CDR2 is FYNNEI in the germline V gene. This CDR3 contains 16 residues. Losses at the gene ends were 6 bases for V and 0 bases for J; bases not matched to a gene: 3. The CDR3 bases are TGTGCCAGCAGGGGGGGACTAGCGGGGAGCACAGATACGCAGTATTTT. The encoded protein is CASRGGLAGSTDTQYF.

This clone came up once. The chain employs TRBV4-3 and TRBJ2-5; TRBD2 matches 7 bases. Germline V gene sequence: CDR1 LGHNA, CDR2 YSLEER. Germline trimming cut 2 bases from V and 0 bases from J; bases unmatched to any gene: 6. This CDR3 is 16 amino acids long. CDR3 amino acids: CASSQSLRGYQETQYF. CDR3 nucleotides: TGCGCCAGCAGCCAATCCTTGCGGGGGTACCAAGAGACCCAGTACTTC.

The CDR3 DNA reads TGTGCCAGCAGCGTAGGGGCCTACAGGGCAGGGGAGACCCAGTACTTC. It codes for CASSVGAYRAGETQYF. The V call is TRBV9, the J call TRBJ2-5; possibly TRBD1 for D (6 bases). This CDR3 has 16 residues. The germline V gene encodes CDR1 SGDLS and CDR2 YYNGEE. V was trimmed by 0 bases and J by 5 bases, leaving 17 bases between them.

V is TRBV11-2 and J is TRBJ1-1; weak D call: TRBD1 (6 bases). The CDR3 spans 18 residues. V was shortened by 1 base and J by 0 bases, with 18 bases between the two germline ends. The germline V gene has CDR1 SGHAT and CDR2 FQNNGV. The CDR3 loop reads CASSLGGRGGTMNTEAFF. CDR3 bases: TGTGCCAGCAGCTTAGGGGGCAGGGGAGGGACTATGAACACTGAAGCTTTCTTT.

The rearrangement joins TRBV19 to TRBJ2-6; 9 nucleotides match TRBD1. There are 19 residues in the CDR3. V lost 6 bases, J lost 0 bases, and 12 bases stayed unmatched. CDR1 is LNHDA and CDR2 is SQIVND in the germline V gene (reference sequence). The CDR3 region is CASRSSPGQGSSGANVLTF. The CDR3 DNA reads TGTGCCAGTAGAAGTTCTCCGGGACAGGGATCCTCTGGGGCCAACGTCCTGACTTTC.